This T cell receptor (beta chain) stems from a study of human T cells and chemical hapten exposure. Study-level information: An area of 2 cm by more than 1.5 cm on upper inner arm skin received 2% DPC for sensitization. The study traced per-sample TCR yield variation mainly to small differences in pooled library volumes.

Time point meaning: pre-sensitization, week 0. Noted treatment: therapeutic diphenylcyclopropenone sensitization with weekly scalp DPC. MiXCR was run by TCRdb on the RACE reads, yielding one entry per CDR3 protein. The table includes tens of thousands of distinct CDR3 sequences, around 9.5% detected once. The CDR3 runs to 15 residues. The ends were cut back, 7 bases at V and 6 bases at J, with 16 bases in the middle. Per the germline V gene, CDR1 is MNHEY and CDR2 is SVGAGI. This clonotype occurred many times. This sequence was found in a woman aged 40-49 years with alopecia areata. Some clones in this sample may be carry-over from other donors' samples. This material consisted of whole blood, taken in connection with sensitization to the hapten diphenylcyclopropenone (DPC). The V gene is TRBV6-5, the J gene TRBJ1-6, with a weak D call TRBD1 (6 bases). Here the CDR3 reads CASKGPRGGNSPLHF. The CDR3 coding sequence is TGTGCCAGCAAAGGTCCCAGGGGTGGTAATTCACCCCTCCACTTT.